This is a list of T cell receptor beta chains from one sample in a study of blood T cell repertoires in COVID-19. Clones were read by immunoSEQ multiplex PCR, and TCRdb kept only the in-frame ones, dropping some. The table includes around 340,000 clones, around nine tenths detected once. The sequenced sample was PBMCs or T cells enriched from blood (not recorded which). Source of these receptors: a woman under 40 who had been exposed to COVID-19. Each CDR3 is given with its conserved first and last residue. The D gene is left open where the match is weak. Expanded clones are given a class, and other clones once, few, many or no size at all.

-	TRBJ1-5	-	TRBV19	CASSPPQGRYNQPQHF	TGTGCCAGTAGTCCCCCCCAGGGCAGGTACAATCAGCCCCAGCATTTT
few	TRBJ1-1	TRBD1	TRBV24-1	CATRGEGQGPNTEAFF	TGTGCCACCAGGGGGGAAGGACAGGGACCGAACACTGAAGCTTTCTTT
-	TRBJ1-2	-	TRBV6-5	CASSYQGGGYTF	TGTGCCAGCAGTTACCAGGGCGGAGGCTACACCTTC
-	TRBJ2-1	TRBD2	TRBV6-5	CASSYFTSGNRNEQFF	TGTGCCAGCAGTTACTTTACTAGCGGGAATCGAAATGAGCAGTTCTTC
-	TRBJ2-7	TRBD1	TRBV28	CASSFRQGMEQYF	TGTGCCAGCAGTTTTCGACAGGGGATGGAGCAGTACTTC
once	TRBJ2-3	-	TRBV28	CASSPSGLLTDTQYF	TGTGCCAGCAGTCCCTCGGGACTTCTCACAGATACGCAGTATTTT
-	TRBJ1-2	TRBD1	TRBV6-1	CASSETDRAGYTF	TGTGCCAGCAGTGAGACGGACAGGGCTGGCTACACCTTC
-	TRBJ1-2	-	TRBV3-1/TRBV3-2	CASSQEGQGNYGYTF	TGTGCCAGCAGCCAAGAAGGGCAGGGGAACTATGGCTACACCTTC
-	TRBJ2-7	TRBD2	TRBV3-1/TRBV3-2	CASTLAGVAYEQYF	TGTGCCAGCACCCTAGCGGGAGTGGCCTACGAGCAGTACTTC
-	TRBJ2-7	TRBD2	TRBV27	CASSQTSGTYEQYF	TGTGCCAGCAGTCAGACTAGCGGGACCTACGAGCAGTACTTC
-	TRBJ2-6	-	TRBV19	CASSMITGTGANVLTF	TGTGCCAGTAGTATGATAACAGGGACTGGGGCCAACGTCCTGACTTTC
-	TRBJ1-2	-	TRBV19	CASGTTGKSNYGYTF	TGTGCCAGTGGGACCACAGGGAAATCGAACTATGGCTACACCTTC
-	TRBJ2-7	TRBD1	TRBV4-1	CASSQAGTGLYEQYF	TGCGCCAGCAGCCAAGCCGGGACAGGGCTTTACGAGCAGTACTTC
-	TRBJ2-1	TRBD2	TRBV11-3	CASTPYTSGRANEQFF	TGTGCCAGCACCCCTTATACTAGCGGGAGGGCCAATGAGCAGTTCTTC
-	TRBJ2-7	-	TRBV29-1	CSVVVGGTYEQYF	TGCAGCGTTGTAGTCGGAGGCACCTACGAGCAGTACTTC
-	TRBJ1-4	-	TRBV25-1	CASSVRTEEKLFF	TGTGCCAGCAGTGTAAGGACAGAAGAAAAACTGTTTTTT
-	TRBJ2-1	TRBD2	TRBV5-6	CASSEGTSGYNEQFF	TGTGCCAGCAGCGAAGGGACTAGCGGTTACAATGAGCAGTTCTTC
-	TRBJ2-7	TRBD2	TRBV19	CASSRGLAGLYEQYF	TGTGCCAGTAGCAGAGGACTAGCGGGACTTTACGAGCAGTACTTC
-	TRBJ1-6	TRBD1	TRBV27	CASRLQGEGSPLHF	TGTGCCAGCAGACTACAGGGGGAGGGTTCACCCCTCCACTTT
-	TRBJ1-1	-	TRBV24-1	CATSLGENTEAFF	TGTGCCACCAGCCTCGGGGAAAACACTGAAGCTTTCTTT
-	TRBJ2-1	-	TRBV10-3	CAIRLVNNEQFF	TGTGCCATCCGGCTAGTGAACAATGAGCAGTTCTTC
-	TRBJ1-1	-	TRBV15	CATSRDRIAAGTEAFF	TGTGCCACCAGCAGAGATCGAATTGCGGCGGGCACTGAAGCTTTCTTT
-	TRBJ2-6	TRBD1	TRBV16	CASSPVRDRAFYGANVLTF	TGTGCCAGCAGCCCCGTCCGGGACAGGGCGTTTTATGGGGCCAACGTCCTGACTTTC
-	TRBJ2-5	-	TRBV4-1	CASSQEGSGQVGTQYF	TGCGCCAGCAGCCAAGAGGGGAGTGGGCAGGTGGGGACCCAGTACTTC
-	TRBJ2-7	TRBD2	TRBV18	CASSPQAGGAYEQYF	TGTGCCAGCTCACCTCAAGCGGGAGGCGCCTACGAGCAGTACTTC
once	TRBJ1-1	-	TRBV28	CASSFRGLGTEAFF	TGTGCCAGCAGTTTTCGGGGGTTGGGCACTGAAGCTTTCTTT
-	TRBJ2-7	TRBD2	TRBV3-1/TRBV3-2	CASSHRLAGSYEQYF	TGTGCCAGCAGCCACCGACTAGCGGGATCCTACGAGCAGTACTTC
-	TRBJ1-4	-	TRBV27	CASSLLLGGLEEKLFF	TGTGCCAGCAGTCTCCTTCTCGGAGGTCTGGAAGAAAAACTGTTTTTT
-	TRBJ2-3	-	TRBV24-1	CATHRTGTDTQYF	TGTGCCACCCACCGGACTGGCACAGATACGCAGTATTTT
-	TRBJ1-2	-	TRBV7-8	CASSLAVLGTRDGYTF	TGTGCCAGCAGCTTAGCGGTTTTGGGGACAAGGGATGGCTACACCTTC
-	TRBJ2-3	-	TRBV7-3	CASSPHMPGTDTQYF	TGTGCCAGCAGCCCCCATATGCCGGGCACAGATACGCAGTATTTT
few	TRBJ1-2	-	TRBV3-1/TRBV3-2	CASSRNMPGLRANYGYTF	TGTGCCAGCAGCCGAAACATGCCGGGACTCAGAGCTAACTATGGCTACACCTTC
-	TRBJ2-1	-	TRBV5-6	CASSLPGLGNEQFF	TGTGCCAGCAGCTTACCGGGACTTGGCAATGAGCAGTTCTTC
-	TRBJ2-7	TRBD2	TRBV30	CAWSRLAGLYEQYF	TGTGCCTGGAGCCGACTAGCGGGACTATACGAGCAGTACTTC
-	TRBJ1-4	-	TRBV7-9	CASSLSGEEKLFF	TGTGCCAGCAGCTTGTCAGGGGAGGAAAAACTGTTTTTT